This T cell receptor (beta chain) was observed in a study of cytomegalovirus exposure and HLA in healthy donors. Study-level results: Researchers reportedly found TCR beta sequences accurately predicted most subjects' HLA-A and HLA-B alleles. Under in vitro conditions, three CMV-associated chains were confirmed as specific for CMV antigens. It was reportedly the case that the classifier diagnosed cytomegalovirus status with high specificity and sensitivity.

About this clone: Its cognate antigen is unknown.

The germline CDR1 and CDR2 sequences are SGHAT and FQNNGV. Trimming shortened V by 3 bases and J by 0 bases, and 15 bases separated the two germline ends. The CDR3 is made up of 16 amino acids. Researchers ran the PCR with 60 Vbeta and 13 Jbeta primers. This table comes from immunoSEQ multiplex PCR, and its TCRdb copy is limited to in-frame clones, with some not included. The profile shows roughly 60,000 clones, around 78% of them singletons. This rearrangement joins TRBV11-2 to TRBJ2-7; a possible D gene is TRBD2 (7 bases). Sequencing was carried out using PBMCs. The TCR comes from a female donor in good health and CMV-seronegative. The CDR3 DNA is TGTGCCAGCAGCTTGGAACTGGCGGGGGCCTCCTACGAGCAGTACTTC. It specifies CASSLELAGASYEQYF.